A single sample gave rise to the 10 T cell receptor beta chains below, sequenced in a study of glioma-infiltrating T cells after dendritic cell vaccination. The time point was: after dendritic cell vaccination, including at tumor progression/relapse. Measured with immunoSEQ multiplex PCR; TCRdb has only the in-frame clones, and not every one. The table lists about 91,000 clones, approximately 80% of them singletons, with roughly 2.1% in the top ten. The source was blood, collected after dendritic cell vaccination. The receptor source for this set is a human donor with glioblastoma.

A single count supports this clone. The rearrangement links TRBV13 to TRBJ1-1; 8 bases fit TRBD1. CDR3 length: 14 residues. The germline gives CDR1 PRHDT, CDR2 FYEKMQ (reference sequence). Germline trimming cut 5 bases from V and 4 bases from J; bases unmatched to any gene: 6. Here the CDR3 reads CASSRWTGPTEAFF. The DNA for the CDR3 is TGTGCCAGCAGCAGATGGACAGGGCCCACTGAAGCTTTCTTT. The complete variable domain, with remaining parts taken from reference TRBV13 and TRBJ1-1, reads AAGVIQSPRHLIKEKRETATLKCYPIPRHDTVYWYQQGPGQDPQFLISFYEKMQSDKGSIPDRFSAQQFSDYHSELNMSSLELGDSALYFCASSRWTGPTEAFFGQGTRLTVV.

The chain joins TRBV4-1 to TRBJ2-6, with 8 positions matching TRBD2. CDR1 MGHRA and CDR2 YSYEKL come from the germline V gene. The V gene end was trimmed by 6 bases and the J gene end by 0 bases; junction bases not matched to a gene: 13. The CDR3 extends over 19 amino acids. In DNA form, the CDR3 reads TGCGCCAGCAGAGCCTTAGCGGGATGGCCCCCCTCTGGGGCCAACGTCCTGACTTTC. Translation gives CASRALAGWPPSGANVLTF.

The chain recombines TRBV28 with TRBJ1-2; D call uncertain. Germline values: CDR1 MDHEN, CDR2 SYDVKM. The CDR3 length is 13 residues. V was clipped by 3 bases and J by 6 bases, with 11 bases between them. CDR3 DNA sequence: TGTGCCAGCAGTTTCGCAGGAGGGCATGGCTACACCTTC. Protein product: CASSFAGGHGYTF.

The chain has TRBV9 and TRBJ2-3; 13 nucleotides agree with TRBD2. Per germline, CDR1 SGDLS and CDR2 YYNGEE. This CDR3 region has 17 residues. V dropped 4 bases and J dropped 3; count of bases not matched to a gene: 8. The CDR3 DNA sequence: TGTGCCAGCAGCCCCACTAGCGGGGGGGCCATTACAGATACGCAGTATTTT. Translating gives CASSPTSGGAITDTQYF.

The chain's CDR3 is CAIATGPYEQYV. CDR3 bases: TGTGCCATCGCGACAGGACCCTACGAGCAGTACGTC. This chain connects TRBV10-3 to TRBJ2-7; a weak D match, TRBD1 (6 bases). The CDR3 sequence is 12 residues long. The V gene's germline CDR1 is ENHRY and CDR2 SYGVKD. Trimming stripped 8 bases from V and 2 bases from J, with 10 bases between.

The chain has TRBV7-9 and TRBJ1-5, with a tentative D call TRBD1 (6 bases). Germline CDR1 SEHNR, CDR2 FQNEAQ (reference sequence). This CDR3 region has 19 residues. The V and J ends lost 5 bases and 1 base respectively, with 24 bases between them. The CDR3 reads CASSGPTGKGVGSNQPQHF. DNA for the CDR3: TGTGCCAGCAGCGGACCAACAGGGAAGGGGGTCGGGAGCAATCAGCCCCAGCATTTT.

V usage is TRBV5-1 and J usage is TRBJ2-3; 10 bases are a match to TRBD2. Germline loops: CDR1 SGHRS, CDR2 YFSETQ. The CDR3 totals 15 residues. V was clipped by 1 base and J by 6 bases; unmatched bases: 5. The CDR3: CASSLSSGRVDTQYF. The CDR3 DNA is TGCGCCAGCAGCTTGAGCAGCGGGAGGGTGGATACGCAGTATTTT.

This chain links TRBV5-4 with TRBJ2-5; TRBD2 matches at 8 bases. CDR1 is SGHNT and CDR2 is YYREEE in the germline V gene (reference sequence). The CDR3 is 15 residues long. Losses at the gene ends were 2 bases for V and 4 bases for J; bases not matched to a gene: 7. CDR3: CASSFYGRARETQYF. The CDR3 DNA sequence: TGTGCCAGCAGCTTTTACGGGAGGGCGAGAGAGACCCAGTACTTC. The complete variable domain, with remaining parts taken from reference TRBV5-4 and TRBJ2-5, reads ETGVTQSPTHLIKTRGQQVTLRCSSQSGHNTVSWYQQALGQGPQFIFQYYREEENGRGNFPPRFSGLQFPNYSSELNVNALELDDSALYLCASSFYGRARETQYFGPGTRLLVL.

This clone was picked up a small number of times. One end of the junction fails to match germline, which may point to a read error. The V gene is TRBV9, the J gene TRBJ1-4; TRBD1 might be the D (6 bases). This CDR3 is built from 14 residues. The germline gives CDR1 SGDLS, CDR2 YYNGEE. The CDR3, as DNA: TGTGCCAGCAGCGTAGGGGGGGGCCTAAGAAAAACTGTTTTT. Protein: CASSVGGGLRKTVF.

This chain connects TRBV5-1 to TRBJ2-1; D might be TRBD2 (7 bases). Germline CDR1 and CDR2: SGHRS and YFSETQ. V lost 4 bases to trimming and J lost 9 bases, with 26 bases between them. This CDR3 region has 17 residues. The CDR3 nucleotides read TGCGCCAGCAGCCGGGGCCCAGGGGCGGGAGAAATGAGTGAGCAGTTCTTC. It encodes CASSRGPGAGEMSEQFF.